This T cell receptor (beta chain) was profiled in a study of T cell repertoires in cytomegalovirus infection. At the level of the study: CMV infection and matching HLA type were both indicated by public TCR beta signatures.

TCRdb called the reads again in MiXCR, with one record for every CDR3 protein. The table records roughly 720,000 distinct CDR3 sequences, 35% to 45% of them present only once. Study outcomes and limitations: Ex vivo, HLA-C-restricted CMV-specific TCR beta clonotypes prevailed over the rest of the response. Individuals carrying CMV plus the relevant HLA were identified by cumulative frequency of public TCR beta families.

For this clonotype: Its antigen is still unknown. Germline and junction disagree at one end, which may indicate a read error.

The sequenced material came from PBMCs. The receptor was derived from a human donor in good health (CMV status not recorded). Some clones in this sample may be carry-over from other donors' samples.

The CDR3 sequence is CASSPRGLHPRSTDTQYF. The CDR3 DNA sequence: TGTGCAAGTAGTCCCCGCGGCCTTCACCCAAGAAGCACAGATACGCAGTATTTT. The chain recombines TRBV19 with TRBJ2-3, with D unresolved. This CDR3 has 18 amino acids. Germline lookup yields CDR1 LNHDA and CDR2 SQIVND (reference sequence).